This T cell receptor (beta chain) was observed in a study of CD8+CD57+ T cells in acquired aplastic anemia. Overall study context: Sorted CD4+ plus CD8+ cells gave DNA averaging 3.2 ug.

Findings and caveats of the study: Twenty-nine shared CD8+ CDR3s appeared highly expressed within patients' immunodominant clones.

Using genomic DNA as the template, TCR beta VDJ and CDR3 profiling was carried out. Using its own MiXCR run on the reads, TCRdb lists one record per CDR3 protein. This table has about 160,000 distinct CDR3 sequences, around half appearing once. Those patients picked for sequencing had displayed CD8+CD57+ cell expansion on flow cytometry. V shed 0 bases and J shed 0 bases, with 15 bases lying between them. Germline V CDR1 and CDR2: DFQATT, SNEGSKA (reference sequence). The CDR3 covers 16 residues. Turning to this clonotype: No antigen is known for it.

Sequencing input: sorted CD4+, CD8+, or CD8+CD57+ T cells (not recorded which) from PBMCs. The receptor's source is a human donor with aplastic anemia. This chain uses TRBV20-1 with TRBJ2-7; D is uncertain. The CDR3, as DNA: TGCAGTGCTAGAGACCCCGTTTCCTTACACTCCTACGAGCAGTACTTC. It translates to CSARDPVSLHSYEQYF.